This T cell receptor beta chain originates from a study of blood T cell repertoires in COVID-19. CDR1 is LNHNV, CDR2 YYDKDF, per germline (reference sequence). CDR3 length equals 19 residues. V shed 0 bases, J shed 2 bases, and the junction held 8 bases outside the gene matches. Donors were grouped by their self-reported clinical history. The assay was immunoSEQ multiplex PCR, and TCRdb's table has in-frame clones only and misses some. The profile covers some 270,000 clones, with approximately 89% appearing a single time and over 3% taken by the ten largest. This clonotype originated in a woman aged 40-49 years who had been exposed to COVID-19. The chain joins TRBV15 to TRBJ1-5, with 12 bases matching TRBD1. The specimen sequenced was PBMCs or T cells enriched from blood (not recorded which). In DNA form, the CDR3 reads TGTGCCACCAGCAGAGATCGGGACAGGGGGCCATATGGCAATCAGCCCCAGCATTTT. It codes for CATSRDRDRGPYGNQPQHF.